This paragraph reports one T cell receptor (beta chain). Its antigen is not identified. The record originates from a study of cytomegalovirus exposure and HLA in healthy donors. Study-wide findings and caveats: Cytomegalovirus association was listed for about 170 TCR beta chains.

Assay: immunoSEQ multiplex PCR; the TCRdb copy retains only in-frame clones and omits some. The sample has more than 250,000 clones, about 90% seen once. This sequence was found in a woman under 40 in good health and CMV-seropositive. The source material was PBMCs.

CDR3 sequence: CSVGQFSNQPQHF. In DNA form, the CDR3 reads TGCAGCGTTGGACAGTTTAGCAATCAGCCCCAGCATTTT. The chain combines TRBV29-1 with TRBJ1-5, with D possibly matching TRBD1 (5 bases). V was cut by 4 bases and J by 0 bases, with 7 bases left in between. Looked up from germline, CDR1 is SQVTM and CDR2 is ANQGSEA. The length of the CDR3 is 13 residues.